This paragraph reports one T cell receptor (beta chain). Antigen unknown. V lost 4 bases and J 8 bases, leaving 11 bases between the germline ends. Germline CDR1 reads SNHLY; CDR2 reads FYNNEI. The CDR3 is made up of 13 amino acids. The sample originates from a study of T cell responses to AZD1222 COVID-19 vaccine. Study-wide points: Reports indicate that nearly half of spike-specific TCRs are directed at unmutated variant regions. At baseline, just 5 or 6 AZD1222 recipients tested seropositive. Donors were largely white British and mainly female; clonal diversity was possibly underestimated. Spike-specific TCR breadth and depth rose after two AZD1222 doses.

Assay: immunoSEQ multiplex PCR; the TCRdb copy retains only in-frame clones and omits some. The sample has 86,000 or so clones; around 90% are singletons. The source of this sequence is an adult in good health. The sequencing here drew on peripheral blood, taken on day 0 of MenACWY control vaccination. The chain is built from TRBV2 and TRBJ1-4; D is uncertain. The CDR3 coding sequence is TGTGCCAGCAGTGCCGGGTCCGGGGAAAAACTGTTTTTT. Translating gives CASSAGSGEKLFF.